The following is a T cell receptor (beta chain) sequence with its context. The sample is drawn from a study of blood T cell repertoires in COVID-19. Study-level information: There were acute and convalescent COVID-19 samples, and they came from the United States, Italy and Spain. PBMCs, B-cell-depleted T cells, or T cells provided the cDNA or gDNA that made up the material.

Germline CDR1 SEHNR, CDR2 FQNEAQ (reference sequence). V was cut by 4 bases and J by 5 bases, with 15 bases left in between. CDR3 length equals 14 residues. Original handling: Cell counts per sample came from amplifying reference gene primers. The table came from immunoSEQ multiplex PCR; TCRdb's copy has only in-frame clones and leaves some out. From that table come the V and J calls and clone size; the DNA was used to work out D and trimming. The sample has some 270,000 clones; around 86% are singletons. Sequenced input: peripheral blood. The chain carries TRBV7-9 and TRBJ2-7, with TRBD2 as a possible D gene (6 bases). The receptor was derived from a woman aged 60-75 years who had recovered from COVID-19. CDR3 DNA sequence: TGTGCCAGCAGCTCGTCTCGGGGGAATGACGAGCAGTACTTC. Translated: CASSSSRGNDEQYF.